A single sample is the source of the 19 T cell receptor beta chains below, sequenced in a study of T-cell memory formation after mild COVID-19. MiXCR was run by TCRdb on the 5' RACE reads, yielding one entry per CDR3 protein. The sample lists some 320,000 distinct CDR3 sequences, more than 13% occurring once. Sequenced material: PBMCs or a T cell subset sorted from them (not recorded which). The receptors were gathered from a young man who had mild COVID-19 (a few samples of this study predate the infection). Cell type and time point are not known.

This clonotype was found a few times. The CDR3 loop reads CASSETVGGPDEQFF. Here the CDR3 DNA reads TGTGCCAGCAGCGAGACTGTGGGGGGGCCCGATGAGCAGTTCTTC. The genes are TRBV9 and TRBJ2-1; D may be TRBD2 (7 bases). The CDR3 extends over 15 amino acids. Germline assignment: CDR1 SGDLS and CDR2 YYNGEE. V gave up 3 bases and J gave up 8 bases, with 18 bases separating them.

Ten or more counts support this clonotype. The chain has TRBV18 and TRBJ2-1; possible D gene TRBD1, 5 bases. Trimming took off 6 bases at V and 2 bases at J, with 11 bases between the two ends. The CDR3 extends over 14 amino acids. From germline, CDR1 is KGHSH and CDR2 LQKENI. CDR3 residues: CASSGRLAYNEQFF. Written as DNA, the CDR3 is TGTGCCAGCTCGGGGCGCCTGGCCTACAATGAGCAGTTCTTC.

The chain links TRBV5-1 to TRBJ2-5, with 8 bases fitting TRBD1. The ends lost 0 bases at V and 1 base at J; junction bases unmatched: 2. Germline assignment: CDR1 SGHRS and CDR2 YFSETQ. The CDR3 is made up of 15 amino acids. The CDR3 is CASSLDRGAQETQYF. CDR3 coding DNA: TGCGCCAGCAGCTTGGACAGGGGGGCCCAAGAGACCCAGTACTTC.

About this clonotype itself: With a much larger clone just one base away, this may be a read error. The CDR3 bases are TGTGCCATCAGTGACTCGACAGGCAACCCCTACGAGAAGTACTTC. Its translation: CAISDSTGNPYEKYF. The chain combines TRBV10-3 with TRBJ2-7; tentative D call: TRBD1 (6 bases). Germline CDR1 and CDR2: ENHRY and SYGVKD. The length of the CDR3 is 15 residues.

The chain recombines TRBV20-1 with TRBJ2-7; possibly TRBD2 for D (5 bases). Germline lookup yields CDR1 DFQATT and CDR2 SNEGSKA (reference sequence). The CDR3 spans 15 residues. Deletions cut 1 base from V and 4 bases from J, with 17 bases between. CDR3 DNA sequence: TGCAGTGCTAGAGTGCAGCGAGGTCCGGGGTACGAGCAGTACGTC. Protein: CSARVQRGPGYEQYV.

In its sample, this clonotype was seen a few times. The chain combines TRBV7-7 with TRBJ2-3; 7 bases line up with TRBD2. CDR1 is SSHAT and CDR2 is FNYEAQ in the germline V gene (reference sequence). With V trimmed by 5 bases and J by 2 bases, 10 bases remained unmatched. The CDR3 sequence is 16 residues long. CDR3 bases: TGTGCCAGCAGCGCTACATCGGGGGGACTCACAGATACGCAGTATTTT. Protein sequence: CASSATSGGLTDTQYF. Based on the CDR3 plus reference TRBV7-7 and TRBJ2-3, the full variable domain is GAGVSQSPRYKVTKRGQDVTLRCDPISSHATLYWYQQALGQGPEFLTYFNYEAQPDKSGLPSDRFSAERPEGSISTLTIQRTEQRDSAMYRCASSATSGGLTDTQYFGPGTRLTVL.

This clonotype was observed a few times. V is TRBV29-1 and J is TRBJ2-5; TRBD2 agrees at 7 bases. V lost 4 bases and J lost 5; bases outside the gene matches: 7. Germline assignment: CDR1 SQVTM and CDR2 ANQGSEA. The CDR3 extends over 13 amino acids. CDR3 nucleotides: TGCAGCGTTGGATGGCAGGGAGGGGAGACCCAGTACTTC. It is translated as CSVGWQGGETQYF.

This chain connects TRBV6-1 to TRBJ1-1; D gene ambiguous. CDR3 length: 15 amino acids. Between the trimmed V and J ends, which lost 0 bases and 3 bases, there was a span of 11 bases. CDR1 is MNHNS and CDR2 is SASEGT in the germline V gene. The CDR3 reads CASSEALPGYTEAFF. In DNA form, the CDR3 reads TGTGCCAGCAGTGAAGCGCTTCCGGGTTACACTGAAGCTTTCTTT.

The chain links TRBV29-1 to TRBJ1-2, with D perhaps matching TRBD1 (5 bases). V shed 3 bases and J shed 0 bases, with 11 bases lying between them. The CDR3 runs to 14 residues. Germline values: CDR1 SQVTM, CDR2 ANQGSEA. CDR3 amino acids: CSVDPGTANYGYTF. The CDR3 region has the DNA TGCAGCGTTGACCCCGGGACCGCTAACTATGGCTACACCTTC.

As concerns this clonotype: At one of its ends the junction is not consistent with the germline gene, which may arise from a read error. This rearrangement joins TRBV6-5 to TRBJ2-5; D uncertain. The CDR3 length is 14 residues. Germline lookup yields CDR1 MNHEY and CDR2 SVGAGI. This CDR3 is CASSYSPSKEAQYF. The DNA for the CDR3 is TGTGCCAGCAGTTACTCCCCCAGTAAAGAGGCCCAGTACTTC.

This clonotype has only a few counts. J is TRBJ2-2 and V is TRBV6-5, with 11 bases fitting TRBD1. J gave up 6 bases and V 5 bases, and 2 bases lay outside the gene matches. The CDR3 is 14 residues long. The germline CDR1 and CDR2 sequences are MNHEY and SVGAGI. This CDR3 reads CASSPGQGAGELFF. CDR3 DNA sequence: TGTGCCAGCAGTCCGGGACAGGGGGCCGGGGAGCTGTTTTTT.

This rearrangement joins TRBV6-6 to TRBJ2-5; D is unresolved. Germline CDR1 reads MNHNY; CDR2 reads SVGAGI (reference sequence). This CDR3 is built from 14 residues. Trimming cost V 0 bases and J 3 bases, with 8 bases left between them. The CDR3 DNA sequence: TGTGCCAGCAGTTACTCGAATGTTAAAGAGACCCAGTACTTC. Translating gives CASSYSNVKETQYF.

This chain connects TRBV12-3 or TRBV12-4 to TRBJ2-2; no reliable D call. V shed 6 bases and J shed 4 bases, with 12 bases lying between them. The CDR3 is made up of 14 amino acids. This CDR3 is CASSARVGTGELFF. The CDR3 coding sequence is TGTGCCAGCAGCGCTCGAGTGGGCACCGGGGAGCTGTTTTTT.

This clonotype was picked up many times. CDR3 DNA sequence: TGTGCCAGCAGCTTGACTAGCGGGGTCACAGATACGCAGTATTTT. This translates into CASSLTSGVTDTQYF. The chain has TRBV7-9 and TRBJ2-3, with 11 positions matching TRBD2. Germline assignment: CDR1 SEHNR and CDR2 FQNEAQ (reference sequence). This CDR3 has 15 amino acids. With 3 bases clipped from V and 2 bases from J, the junction kept 1 base outside the gene matches. The whole variable domain, remainder taken from reference TRBV7-9 and TRBJ2-3, is DTGVSQNPRHKITKRGQNVTFRCDPISEHNRLYWYRQTLGQGPEFLTYFQNEAQLEKSRLLSDRFSAERPKGSFSTLEIQRTEQGDSAMYLCASSLTSGVTDTQYFGPGTRLTVL.

This chain uses TRBV5-1 with TRBJ2-7; 15 nucleotides line up with TRBD2. J was trimmed by 7 bases and V by 2 bases; bases with no gene match: 10. Germline CDR1 is SGHRS and CDR2 is YFSETQ. CDR3 length: 17 residues. The CDR3 here is CASSFRGLAGGTGEQYF. The CDR3 DNA is TGCGCCAGCAGCTTCCGCGGACTAGCGGGGGGGACGGGAGAGCAGTACTTC. The complete variable domain, with remaining parts taken from reference TRBV5-1 and TRBJ2-7, reads KAGVTQTPRYLIKTRGQQVTLSCSPISGHRSVSWYQQTPGQGLQFLFEYFSETQRNKGNFPGRFSGRQFSNSRSEMNVSTLELGDSALYLCASSFRGLAGGTGEQYFGPGTRLTVT.

This clonotype was seen ten or more times. V usage is TRBV7-8 and J usage is TRBJ1-5; unclear D gene. CDR3 length: 15 amino acids. The V end was cut by 6 bases, the J end by 8 bases, with 20 bases between. Looked up from germline, CDR1 is SGHVS and CDR2 is FQNEAQ. DNA of the CDR3: TGTGCCAGCAGTTCGTGGTCGGGCACACTCGAGCCCCAGCATTTT. It codes for CASSSWSGTLEPQHF.

The V and J genes are TRBV5-1 and TRBJ2-7; unclear D gene. CDR1 is SGHRS and CDR2 is YFSETQ in the germline V gene. The V end was cut by 0 bases, the J end by 3 bases, with 16 bases between. The CDR3 has 16 amino acids. CDR3 coding DNA: TGCGCCAGCAGCTTGGGGACGGCGCACAAAATCTACGAGCAGTACTTC. Its protein is CASSLGTAHKIYEQYF.

This clonotype occurred a few times. V is TRBV4-3 and J is TRBJ2-7; a possible D gene is TRBD2 (5 bases). The CDR3 contains 15 residues. CDR1 and CDR2 (germline): LGHNA, YSLEER. Trimming removed 4 bases at V and 2 bases at J, with 15 bases between. CDR3 DNA sequence: TGCGCCAGCAGCCGAGGGTACAGATCCACCTACGAGCAGTACTTC. It yields the protein CASSRGYRSTYEQYF.

This clonotype was counted a few times. The chain links TRBV7-3 to TRBJ2-6; 8 bases are a match to TRBD1. The V gene's germline CDR1 is SGHTA and CDR2 FQGTGA. CDR3 size: 18 residues. Trimming cost V 1 base and J 0 bases; bases outside gene matches: 5. CDR3: CASSLKDRGYSGANVLTF. The CDR3 DNA reads TGTGCCAGCAGCTTAAAAGACAGGGGATACTCTGGGGCCAACGTCCTGACTTTC.